This TCR beta chain was sequenced during a study of cytomegalovirus exposure and HLA in healthy donors. Study outcomes and limitations: Around 160 TCR beta chains were listed as cytomegalovirus-associated. Presence/absence analyses assumed roughly uniform sequencing depth across donors. Later examination showed HLA-associated TCR beta chains had greater clonal expansion than equally common others.

J was trimmed by 6 bases and V by 3 bases; bases with no gene match: 7. The CDR3 runs 16 residues. CDR1 and CDR2 (germline): SQVTM, ANQGSEA. Primers for the PCR totalled 60 Vbeta and 13 Jbeta. This table comes from immunoSEQ multiplex PCR, and its TCRdb copy is limited to in-frame clones, with some not included. The sample holds 90,000 to 100,000 clones; approximately 74% are singletons and the top ten take less than 2%. When sampled, the donors appeared nominally healthy, though they likely had unrecorded immune exposures. Concerning this clone itself: Its antigen is not known.

The chain uses TRBV29-1 and TRBJ2-1; TRBD2 matches at 14 bases. This TCR was recovered from a male donor in good health and CMV-seronegative. Input material: PBMCs. Here the CDR3 reads CSVDWTSGRFSNEQFF. CDR3 DNA: TGCAGCGTTGATTGGACTAGCGGGAGGTTTAGCAATGAGCAGTTCTTC.